Below, 32 T cell receptor beta chains from the same sample are listed, as sequenced in a study of T cell responses to AZD1222 COVID-19 vaccine. Profiled with immunoSEQ multiplex PCR; TCRdb holds only in-frame clones, not every one. The sample lists 150,000 to 200,000 clones; approximately 91% were seen once. The source material was peripheral blood, sampled 28 days after the second AZD1222 dose. Receptor source: an adult who received the AZD1222 COVID-19 vaccine.

The genes are TRBV2 and TRBJ1-6; D gene uncertain. The CDR3 length is 16 residues. Looked up from germline, CDR1 is SNHLY and CDR2 is FYNNEI. Between the trimmed V and J ends, which lost 3 bases and 2 bases, there was a span of 11 bases. The DNA of the CDR3 is TGTGCCAGCAGTGACCGGTTGGTAGCCTATAATTCACCCCTCCACTTT. It codes for CASSDRLVAYNSPLHF.

CDR3 region: CASSHTGGRDEQFF. The CDR3 bases are TGCGCCAGCAGCCATACAGGGGGTAGGGATGAGCAGTTCTTC. The chain recombines TRBV4-3 with TRBJ2-1; 8 bases line up with TRBD1. The CDR3 contains 14 residues. J was trimmed by 8 bases and V by 3 bases; bases with no gene match: 6. The V gene's germline CDR1 is LGHNA and CDR2 YSLEER.

The chain has TRBV6-4 and TRBJ2-2; 11 bases map to TRBD2. The CDR3 sequence is 19 residues long. Trimming took 0 bases from V and 5 from J; bases not matched to a gene: 11. The germline V gene has CDR1 MRHNA and CDR2 SNTAGT. The DNA for the CDR3 is TGTGCCAGCAGTGACTCTTGGGGGACTAGCGGTTCGGGAACCGGGGAGCTGTTTTTT. As protein: CASSDSWGTSGSGTGELFF.

J is TRBJ2-1 and V is TRBV24-1; tentatively, D is TRBD2 (5 bases). The V end lost 3 bases, the J end lost 6 bases, and 11 bases lay between the germline ends. Germline V gene sequence: CDR1 KGHDR, CDR2 SFDVKD. CDR3 length: 14 amino acids. CDR3 DNA sequence: TGTGCCACCAGTGATGTAGGGAGTTCCAATGAGCAGTTCTTC. Its protein product is CATSDVGSSNEQFF.

The chain employs TRBV5-1 and TRBJ1-3, with TRBD1 as a possible D gene (6 bases). Trimming cost V 2 bases and J 0 bases, with 6 bases left between them. CDR3 length: 14 residues. Germline V lookup: CDR1 SGHRS, CDR2 YFSETQ. The CDR3 is CASSLQGSGNTIYF. The CDR3 region has the DNA TGCGCCAGCAGCTTACAGGGCTCTGGAAACACCATATATTTT.

The chain recombines TRBV7-3 with TRBJ2-2; 7 bases align to TRBD1. This CDR3 has 12 amino acids. Germline V gene sequence: CDR1 SGHTA, CDR2 FQGTGA. V dropped 2 bases and J dropped 13; count of bases not matched to a gene: 4. CDR3 nucleotide sequence: TGTGCCAGCAGCTTAGGGACAGCCGGGCTGTTTTTT. It codes for CASSLGTAGLFF.

V gene TRBV7-7 combines with J gene TRBJ2-7; the D call may be TRBD1 or TRBD2 (5 bases each). Germline values: CDR1 SSHAT, CDR2 FNYEAQ (reference sequence). This CDR3 contains 15 residues. The V end was cut by 5 bases, the J end by 4 bases, with 18 bases between. The CDR3 reads CASSKVEGPGYEQYF. The CDR3 nucleotides are TGTGCCAGCAGCAAAGTTGAGGGACCCGGGTACGAGCAGTACTTC.

This chain's CDR3 is CASSKGAGGAGELFF. CDR3 nucleotides: TGCGCCAGCAGCAAGGGGGCGGGCGGAGCCGGGGAGCTGTTTTTT. The V gene is TRBV5-1, the J gene TRBJ2-2; 7 nucleotides match TRBD1. Germline lookup yields CDR1 SGHRS and CDR2 YFSETQ. The CDR3 extends over 15 amino acids. The trim removed 4 bases at V and 6 bases at J, leaving 9 bases unmatched. The variable domain in full, with the rest retrieved from reference TRBV5-1 and TRBJ2-2, is KAGVTQTPRYLIKTRGQQVTLSCSPISGHRSVSWYQQTPGQGLQFLFEYFSETQRNKGNFPGRFSGRQFSNSRSEMNVSTLELGDSALYLCASSKGAGGAGELFFGEGSRLTVL.

A few counts support this clone. V gene TRBV7-2 combines with J gene TRBJ2-1; 11 bases are a match to TRBD2. J was trimmed by 0 bases and V by 5 bases; bases with no gene match: 12. Germline V gene lookup returns CDR1 SGHTA and CDR2 FQGNSA. This CDR3 has 19 residues. CDR3 sequence (DNA): TGTGCCAGCAGCCGTCCTCGGAGGCTAGCGGGGGGCTCCTACAATGAGCAGTTCTTC. It yields the protein CASSRPRRLAGGSYNEQFF.

This clone occurred once. The chain recombines TRBV24-1 with TRBJ2-1; the D gene is possibly TRBD1 (6 bases). Per germline, CDR1 KGHDR and CDR2 SFDVKD. This CDR3 is built from 17 residues. The V and J ends lost 0 bases and 0 bases respectively, with 11 bases between them. CDR3 bases: TGTGCCACCAGTGATTTGTCTCAGGGGAACTCCTACAATGAGCAGTTCTTC. Translated, it gives CATSDLSQGNSYNEQFF.

CDR3 sequence reads: CASSPDTDSGNTIYF. CDR3 nucleotide sequence: TGTGCCAGCTCACCGGACACCGACTCTGGAAACACCATATATTTT. The chain combines TRBV18 with TRBJ1-3; D is perhaps TRBD1 (5 bases). The V gene's germline CDR1 is KGHSH and CDR2 LQKENI. This CDR3 region has 15 residues. V gave up 3 bases and J gave up 0 bases, with 9 bases separating them.

J is TRBJ2-1 and V is TRBV6-5; D might be TRBD2 (7 bases). Germline loops: CDR1 MNHEY, CDR2 SVGAGI. This CDR3 is 16 amino acids long. V lost 1 base and J 5 bases, leaving 15 bases between the germline ends. For the CDR3, the DNA is TGTGCCAGCAGTTACTTTCGGGGGGCGAGCCACAATGAGCAGTTCTTC. This translates into CASSYFRGASHNEQFF.

The chain joins TRBV5-4 to TRBJ2-7; 9 bases agree with TRBD2. Germline trimming cut 4 bases from V and 2 bases from J; bases unmatched to any gene: 22. Germline CDR1 is SGHNT and CDR2 is YYREEE (reference sequence). The CDR3 is made up of 20 amino acids. CDR3 nucleotides: TGTGCCAGCAGCCCGTTAGAAGCCGGGCTTAGCGGGGGATCTACCTACGAGCAGTACTTC. Its protein is CASSPLEAGLSGGSTYEQYF.

The DNA for the CDR3 is TGTGCCAGCAGTACAAATTCGGAAGATACGCAGTATTTT. Translating it yields CASSTNSEDTQYF. The rearrangement uses TRBV12-3 or TRBV12-4 and TRBJ2-3; D not resolved. V lost 5 bases and J lost 5, with 11 bases in between. This CDR3 comprises 13 residues.

This chain links TRBV14 with TRBJ1-1, with D possibly TRBD1 on 6 matching bases. The germline V and J ends were trimmed by 6 bases and 1 base, with 15 bases remaining between them. Germline CDR1 reads SGHDN; CDR2 reads FVKESK. The CDR3 runs to 15 residues. The CDR3 DNA reads TGTGCCAGCAGTCCAGGGGCGGCGAAGAACACTGAAGCTTTCTTT. Residues: CASSPGAAKNTEAFF.

The J gene is TRBJ2-2, the V gene TRBV2; possible D gene TRBD2, 6 bases. Germline V gene lookup returns CDR1 SNHLY and CDR2 FYNNEI. V gave up 7 bases and J gave up 0 bases, with 9 bases separating them. The CDR3 has 14 amino acids. DNA of the CDR3: TGTGCCAGCAAAATAGCGGCGAACACCGGGGAGCTGTTTTTT. Translation gives CASKIAANTGELFF.

This chain uses TRBV19 with TRBJ2-2; 9 bases align to TRBD1. Trimming removed 3 bases from V and 6 bases from J; junction bases left unmatched: 11. Germline V lookup: CDR1 LNHDA, CDR2 SQIVND (reference sequence). The CDR3 totals 17 residues. CDR3 residues: CASSIGTGLGSSGELFF. The CDR3 DNA follows: TGTGCCAGTAGTATCGGGACAGGGCTGGGATCCTCCGGGGAGCTGTTTTTT. Supplemented by reference TRBV19 and TRBJ2-2, the full variable domain reads DGGITQSPKYLFRKEGQNVTLSCEQNLNHDAMYWYRQDPGQGLRLIYYSQIVNDFQKGDIAEGYSVSREKKESFPLTVTSAQKNPTAFYLCASSIGTGLGSSGELFFGEGSRLTVL.

The gene calls are TRBV28 and TRBJ1-5; 7 nucleotides match TRBD1. Per the germline V gene, CDR1 is MDHEN and CDR2 is SYDVKM. The junction had 15 bases not matched to a gene; V was cut back by 5 bases and J by 2 bases. This CDR3 is 18 amino acids long. The CDR3 DNA reads as TGTGCCAGCAGTGACCAGGGGGGGGCTTTGAAAGGCAATCAGCCCCAGCATTTT. Translation gives CASSDQGGALKGNQPQHF.

The chain has TRBV11-2 and TRBJ1-3; D uncertain. Trimming shortened V by 3 bases and J by 2 bases, and 14 bases separated the two germline ends. The CDR3 has 16 amino acids. Per the germline V gene, CDR1 is SGHAT and CDR2 is FQNNGV. The CDR3 loop reads CASSLITSWPGNTIYF. DNA for the CDR3: TGTGCCAGCAGCTTGATCACCTCCTGGCCTGGAAACACCATATATTTT.

The rearrangement joins TRBV3-1 (or the pseudogene TRBV3-2) to TRBJ2-4, with 8 positions matching TRBD2. Germline-derived CDR1 and CDR2 are LGHDT and YNNKEL (reference sequence). The CDR3 has 18 amino acids. Trimming removed 1 base from V and 3 bases from J; junction bases left unmatched: 11. The DNA of the CDR3 is TGTGCCAGCAGCCAAGGTCCTGCTGGACTAGCCCGCAAAAACATTCAGTACTTC. Its protein product is CASSQGPAGLARKNIQYF.

This chain links TRBV19 with TRBJ2-1; 8 bases are a match to TRBD2. V was clipped by 5 bases and J by 8 bases; unmatched bases: 5. CDR3 size: 13 residues. Germline V lookup: CDR1 LNHDA, CDR2 SQIVND (reference sequence). The CDR3 DNA is TGTGCCAGTAGTTCGGACGGGGGGGATGAGCAGTTCTTC. It translates to CASSSDGGDEQFF.

This chain links TRBV6-6 with TRBJ2-3, with D hard to call. Germline CDR1 is MNHNY and CDR2 is SVGAGI (reference sequence). The V and J ends lost 6 bases and 4 bases respectively, with 8 bases between them. This CDR3 contains 12 residues. The CDR3 sequence is CASRRPADTQYF. CDR3 nucleotide sequence: TGTGCCAGCAGACGGCCGGCAGATACGCAGTATTTT.

V and J are TRBV6-5 and TRBJ2-7, with 12 bases matching TRBD2. CDR1 and CDR2 (germline): MNHEY, SVGAGI. After removal of 5 bases from V and 2 bases from J, the junction contained 4 bases not matched to a gene. CDR3 length equals 15 residues. The CDR3 is CASSRLAGEAYEQYF. Written as DNA, the CDR3 is TGTGCCAGCAGTCGACTAGCGGGAGAGGCCTACGAGCAGTACTTC.

This chain links TRBV4-1 with TRBJ1-5; possible D gene TRBD1, 6 bases. This CDR3 spans 17 amino acids. Per germline, CDR1 MGHRA and CDR2 YSYEKL. V was trimmed by 4 bases and J by 0 bases, leaving 16 bases between them. The CDR3 here is CASSPEGHLYSNQPQHF. CDR3 nucleotide sequence: TGCGCCAGCAGCCCGGAGGGACACCTTTATAGCAATCAGCCCCAGCATTTT.

This rearrangement joins TRBV19 to TRBJ1-1; D not certain. The CDR3 is made up of 13 amino acids. Trimming removed 1 base at V and 4 bases at J, with 7 bases between. The germline gives CDR1 LNHDA, CDR2 SQIVND (reference sequence). The CDR3 nucleotides are TGTGCCAGTAGTATAGGGGAGGTCACTGAAGCTTTCTTT. This encodes CASSIGEVTEAFF.

For the CDR3, the DNA is TGTGCCAGCAGCCCCGGGACAGGGGGCTTCTATGGCTACACCTTC. This gives the protein CASSPGTGGFYGYTF. The chain employs TRBV5-6 and TRBJ1-2, with 12 positions matching TRBD1. The V and J ends lost 4 bases and 4 bases, in that order; junction bases with no gene match: 5. The CDR3 is made up of 15 amino acids. Germline CDR1 is SGHDT and CDR2 is YYEEEE.

The rearrangement links TRBV2 to TRBJ2-5; no reliable D call. The ends were cut back, 3 bases at V and 0 bases at J, with 8 bases in the middle. This CDR3 contains 14 residues. Per germline, CDR1 SNHLY and CDR2 FYNNEI. The DNA of the CDR3 is TGTGCCAGCAGTGAGAGGCCGTACCAAGAGACCCAGTACTTC. It is translated as CASSERPYQETQYF.

The chain employs TRBV5-6 and TRBJ1-2; the D is unclear. With 1 base removed from V and 7 bases from J, the gap between germline ends came to 11 bases. The germline CDR1 and CDR2 sequences are SGHDT and YYEEEE. CDR3 size: 13 residues. CDR3 amino acids: CASSLTRGSGYTF. CDR3 sequence (DNA): TGTGCCAGCAGCTTGACTAGAGGGTCTGGCTACACCTTC.

V and J are TRBV5-6 and TRBJ1-2; possibly TRBD1 for D (6 bases). Germline V CDR1 and CDR2: SGHDT, YYEEEE. The CDR3 runs to 14 residues. Trimming left V 2 bases short and J 3 bases short, with 11 bases between. In nucleotides, the CDR3 is TGTGCCAGCAGCTTCCCACAGGGCCACTATGGCTACACCTTC. This gives the protein CASSFPQGHYGYTF.

The V and J genes are TRBV28 and TRBJ1-5; TRBD1 matches at 9 bases. V was pared by 2 bases and J by 0 bases, with 14 bases of the junction left unmatched. This CDR3 has 20 amino acids. Germline assignment: CDR1 MDHEN and CDR2 SYDVKM. The CDR3 sequence is CASSLPGPGQGFDSNQPQHF. CDR3 sequence (DNA): TGTGCCAGCAGTTTACCCGGACCGGGACAGGGTTTCGATAGCAATCAGCCCCAGCATTTT.

This sequence joins TRBV19 and TRBJ2-2; 11 nucleotides match TRBD2. Germline CDR1 is LNHDA and CDR2 is SQIVND (reference sequence). V trimming: 1 base; J trimming: 3 bases; junction bases outside the gene matches: 7. The CDR3 spans 18 residues. CDR3 sequence: CASSIAGLAGGDTGELFF. CDR3 DNA: TGTGCCAGTAGTATAGCGGGGCTAGCGGGGGGCGACACCGGGGAGCTGTTTTTT.

The rearrangement uses TRBV10-3 and TRBJ2-7; tentatively, D is TRBD1 or TRBD2 (6 bases each). V dropped 6 bases and J dropped 3 bases, with 21 bases sitting between them. The CDR3 runs 16 residues. Germline V gene lookup returns CDR1 ENHRY and CDR2 SYGVKD. CDR3 residues: CAIRKQRGDILYEQYF. CDR3 bases: TGTGCCATCAGGAAACAGAGGGGGGATATCCTCTACGAGCAGTACTTC.